A selection of T cell receptor beta chains follows, all from one sample in a study of vaccination and CD4 T cells after COVID-19. TCRdb analysed the PCR reads with MiXCR anew, one entry per CDR3 protein. The sample lists about 24,000 distinct CDR3 sequences, roughly 51% seen once, with 1% to 1.2% in the top ten. Sequenced material: CD4+ T cells from blood, taken before SARS-CoV-2 vaccination. The receptors shown here come from a human donor who had recovered from COVID-19. CDR3s leave out the opening cysteine and the closing phenylalanine or tryptophan. Fields, in order: clone size, V gene, CDR3 protein. A row's size may be missing; if present it is once, few, many or a size class.

clone_size: few; v_call: TRBV6-1; cdr3_aa: ASSEFSLVGEAF
clone_size: NA; v_call: TRBV20-1; cdr3_aa: SARVAGTGTDTQY
clone_size: NA; v_call: TRBV23-1; cdr3_aa: ASSQFYSGWYGYT
clone_size: NA; v_call: TRBV7-9; cdr3_aa: ASSLAGPSYEQY
clone_size: few; v_call: TRBV6-5; cdr3_aa: ASSYRTTMTDTGELF
clone_size: NA; v_call: TRBV25-1; cdr3_aa: ASSESLYQETQY
clone_size: NA; v_call: TRBV27; cdr3_aa: ASSPTTRVNEQF
clone_size: few; v_call: TRBV20-1; cdr3_aa: SARDPQPSGNTIY
clone_size: NA; v_call: TRBV28; cdr3_aa: ASSGTIYGYT
clone_size: NA; v_call: TRBV6-1; cdr3_aa: ASRKQGAVRNEQF
clone_size: NA; v_call: TRBV19; cdr3_aa: ASMEGTSSYEQY
clone_size: NA; v_call: TRBV10-3; cdr3_aa: AISRGLAGADTQY
clone_size: NA; v_call: TRBV10-3; cdr3_aa: ATRGDQHNEQF
clone_size: once; v_call: TRBV29-1; cdr3_aa: SAAKHTGELF
clone_size: NA; v_call: TRBV6-1; cdr3_aa: ASSGELAGGPAWDTQY
clone_size: NA; v_call: TRBV15; cdr3_aa: ATSRERAGGFKETQY
clone_size: few; v_call: TRBV7-6; cdr3_aa: ASSLEGFTEAF
clone_size: NA; v_call: TRBV29-1; cdr3_aa: SAAGGGGEKLF
clone_size: few; v_call: TRBV20-1; cdr3_aa: SARAGGPADTQY
clone_size: NA; v_call: TRBV6-5; cdr3_aa: ASSYAEGPHIGYT
clone_size: NA; v_call: TRBV12-3/TRBV12-4; cdr3_aa: ASSLQPPTSGQF
clone_size: NA; v_call: TRBV6-5; cdr3_aa: ASSYGVTYGYT
clone_size: NA; v_call: TRBV6-1; cdr3_aa: AGRGQGTDTQY
clone_size: NA; v_call: TRBV7-9; cdr3_aa: ASSSTGGAYEQY